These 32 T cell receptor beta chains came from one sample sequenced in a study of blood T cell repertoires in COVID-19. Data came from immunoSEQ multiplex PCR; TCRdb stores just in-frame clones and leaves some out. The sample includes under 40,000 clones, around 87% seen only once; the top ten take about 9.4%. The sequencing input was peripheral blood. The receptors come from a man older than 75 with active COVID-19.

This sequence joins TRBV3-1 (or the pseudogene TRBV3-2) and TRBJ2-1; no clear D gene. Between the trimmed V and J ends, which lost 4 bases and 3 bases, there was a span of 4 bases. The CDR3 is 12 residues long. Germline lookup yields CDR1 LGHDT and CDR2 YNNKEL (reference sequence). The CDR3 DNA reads TGTGCCAGCAGCCCCTACTACAATGAGCAGTTCTTC. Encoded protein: CASSPYYNEQFF.

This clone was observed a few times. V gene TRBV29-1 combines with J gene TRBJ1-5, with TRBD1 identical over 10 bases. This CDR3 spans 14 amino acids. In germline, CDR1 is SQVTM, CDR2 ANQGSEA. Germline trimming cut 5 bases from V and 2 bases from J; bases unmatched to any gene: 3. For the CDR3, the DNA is TGCAGCGTTCGGGGGACAGGGGGCAATCAGCCCCAGCATTTT. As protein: CSVRGTGGNQPQHF.

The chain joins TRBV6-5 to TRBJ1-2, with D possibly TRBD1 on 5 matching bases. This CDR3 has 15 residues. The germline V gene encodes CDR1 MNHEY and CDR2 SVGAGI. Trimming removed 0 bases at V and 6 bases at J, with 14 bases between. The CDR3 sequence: CASSYSSRGWNGYTF. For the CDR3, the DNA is TGTGCCAGCAGTTACTCGTCAAGGGGCTGGAATGGCTACACCTTC.

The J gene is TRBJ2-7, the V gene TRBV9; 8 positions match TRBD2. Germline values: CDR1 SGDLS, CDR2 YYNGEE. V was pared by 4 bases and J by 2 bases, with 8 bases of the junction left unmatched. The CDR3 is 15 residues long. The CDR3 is CASSSPAGEAYEQYF. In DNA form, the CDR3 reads TGTGCCAGCAGCTCCCCAGCGGGAGAGGCCTACGAGCAGTACTTC.

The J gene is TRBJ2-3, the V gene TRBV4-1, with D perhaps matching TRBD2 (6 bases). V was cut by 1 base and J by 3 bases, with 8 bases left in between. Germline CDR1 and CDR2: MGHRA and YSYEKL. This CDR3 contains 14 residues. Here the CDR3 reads CASSQAEGTDTQYF. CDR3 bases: TGCGCCAGCAGCCAAGCGGAGGGTACAGATACGCAGTATTTT.

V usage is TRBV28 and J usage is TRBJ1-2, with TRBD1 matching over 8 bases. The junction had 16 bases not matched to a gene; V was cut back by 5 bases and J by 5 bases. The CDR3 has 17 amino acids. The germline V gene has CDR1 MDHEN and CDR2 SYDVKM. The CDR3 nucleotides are TGTGCCAGCAGTGTCTTGGAGGACAGGGCGAACATTTATGGCTACACCTTC. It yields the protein CASSVLEDRANIYGYTF.

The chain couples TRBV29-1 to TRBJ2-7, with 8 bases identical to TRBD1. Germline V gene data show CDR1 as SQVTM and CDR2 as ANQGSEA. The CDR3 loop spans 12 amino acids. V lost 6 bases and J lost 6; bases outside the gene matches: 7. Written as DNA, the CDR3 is TGCAGCGTATTCGACAGGGGCGCCGAGCAGTACTTC. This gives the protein CSVFDRGAEQYF.

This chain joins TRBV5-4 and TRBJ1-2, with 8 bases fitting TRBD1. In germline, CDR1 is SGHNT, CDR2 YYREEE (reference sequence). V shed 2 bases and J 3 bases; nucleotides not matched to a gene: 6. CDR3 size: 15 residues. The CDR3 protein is CASSFGTGQDYGYTF. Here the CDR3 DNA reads TGTGCCAGCAGCTTTGGGACAGGTCAAGACTATGGCTACACCTTC.

The CDR3 DNA sequence: TGTGCCAGCAGCACACCGACTAGCGGGAGGGCCGGGGCCAAAAACATTCAGTACTTC. Amino acids: CASSTPTSGRAGAKNIQYF. V and J are TRBV7-2 and TRBJ2-4, with 14 nucleotides matching TRBD2. The germline CDR1 and CDR2 sequences are SGHTA and FQGNSA. This CDR3 comprises 19 residues. The V gene end was trimmed by 5 bases and the J gene end by 1 base; junction bases not matched to a gene: 10.

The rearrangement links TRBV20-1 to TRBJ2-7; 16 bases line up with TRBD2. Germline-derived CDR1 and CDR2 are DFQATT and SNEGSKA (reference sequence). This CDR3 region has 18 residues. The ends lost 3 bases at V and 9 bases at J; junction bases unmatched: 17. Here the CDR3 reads CSASPLDRGLAGGTGQYF. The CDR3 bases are TGCAGTGCTAGTCCTCTGGACAGGGGACTAGCGGGAGGGACAGGGCAGTACTTC.

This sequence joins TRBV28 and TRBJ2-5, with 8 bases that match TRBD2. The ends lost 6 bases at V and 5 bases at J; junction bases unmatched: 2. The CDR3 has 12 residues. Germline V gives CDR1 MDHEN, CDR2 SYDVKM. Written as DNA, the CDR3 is TGTGCCAGCAGAACGGGGGGGGAGACCCAGTACTTC. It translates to CASRTGGETQYF.

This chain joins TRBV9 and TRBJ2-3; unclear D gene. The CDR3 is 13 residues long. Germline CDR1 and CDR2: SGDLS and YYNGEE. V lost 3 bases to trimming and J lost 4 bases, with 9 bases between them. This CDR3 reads CASSDSVPDTQYF. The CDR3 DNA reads TGTGCCAGCAGCGATAGTGTCCCAGATACGCAGTATTTT.

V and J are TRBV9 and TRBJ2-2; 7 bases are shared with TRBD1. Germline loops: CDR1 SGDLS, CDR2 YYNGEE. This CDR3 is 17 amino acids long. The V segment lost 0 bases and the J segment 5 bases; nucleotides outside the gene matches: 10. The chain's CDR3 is CASSVGGSTGVTGELFF. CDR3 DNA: TGTGCCAGCAGCGTAGGGGGGTCTACAGGGGTTACCGGGGAGCTGTTTTTT.

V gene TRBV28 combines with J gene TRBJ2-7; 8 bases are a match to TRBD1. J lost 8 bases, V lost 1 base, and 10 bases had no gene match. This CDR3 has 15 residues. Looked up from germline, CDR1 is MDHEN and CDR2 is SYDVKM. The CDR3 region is CASSLSTGGRSKQYF. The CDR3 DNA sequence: TGTGCCAGCAGTTTATCAACAGGGGGTAGAAGCAAGCAGTACTTC.

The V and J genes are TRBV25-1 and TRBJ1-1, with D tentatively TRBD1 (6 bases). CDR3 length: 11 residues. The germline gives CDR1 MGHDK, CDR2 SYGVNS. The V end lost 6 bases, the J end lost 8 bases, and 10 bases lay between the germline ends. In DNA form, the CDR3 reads TGTGCCAGCAGGCAGGGGATCGAAGCTTTCTTT. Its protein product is CASRQGIEAFF. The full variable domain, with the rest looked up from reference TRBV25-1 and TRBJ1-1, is EADIYQTPRYLVIGTGKKITLECSQTMGHDKMYWYQQDPGMELHLIHYSYGVNSTEKGDLSSESTVSRIRTEHFPLTLESARPSHTSQYLCASRQGIEAFFGQGTRLTVV.

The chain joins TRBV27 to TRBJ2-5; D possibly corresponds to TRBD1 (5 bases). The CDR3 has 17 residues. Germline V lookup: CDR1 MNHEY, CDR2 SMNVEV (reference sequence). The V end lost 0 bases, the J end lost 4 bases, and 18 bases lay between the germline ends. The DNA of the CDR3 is TGTGCCAGCAGTTTATCTGGCAGCGCGTGGACAAGAGAGACCCAGTACTTC. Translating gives CASSLSGSAWTRETQYF.

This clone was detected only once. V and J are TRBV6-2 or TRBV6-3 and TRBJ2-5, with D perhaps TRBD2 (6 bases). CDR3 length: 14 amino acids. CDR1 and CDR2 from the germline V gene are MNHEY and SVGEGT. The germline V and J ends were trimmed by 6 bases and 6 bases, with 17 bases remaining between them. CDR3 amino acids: CASSRRGGMQTQYF. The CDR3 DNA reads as TGTGCCAGCAGCCGGAGGGGCGGTATGCAGACCCAGTACTTC.

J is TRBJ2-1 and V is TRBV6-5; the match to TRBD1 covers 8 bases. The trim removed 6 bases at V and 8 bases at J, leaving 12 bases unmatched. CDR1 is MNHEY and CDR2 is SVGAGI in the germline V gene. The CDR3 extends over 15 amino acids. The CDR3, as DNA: TGTGCCAGCAGCCTTACAGGACAGGGTGTGGATGAGCAGTTCTTC. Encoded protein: CASSLTGQGVDEQFF.

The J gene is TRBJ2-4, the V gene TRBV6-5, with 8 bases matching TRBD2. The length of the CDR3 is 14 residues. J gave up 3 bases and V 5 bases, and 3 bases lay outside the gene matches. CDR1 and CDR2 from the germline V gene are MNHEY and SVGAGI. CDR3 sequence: CASSPGTSKNIQYF. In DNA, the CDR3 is TGTGCCAGCAGTCCCGGGACTAGCAAAAACATTCAGTACTTC.

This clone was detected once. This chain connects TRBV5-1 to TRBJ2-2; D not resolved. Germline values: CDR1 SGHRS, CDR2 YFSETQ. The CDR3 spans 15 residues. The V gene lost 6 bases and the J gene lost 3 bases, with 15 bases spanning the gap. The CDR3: CASTHEQRYTGELFF. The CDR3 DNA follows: TGCGCCAGCACCCATGAACAGAGATACACCGGGGAGCTGTTTTTT. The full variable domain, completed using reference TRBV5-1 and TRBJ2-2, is KAGVTQTPRYLIKTRGQQVTLSCSPISGHRSVSWYQQTPGQGLQFLFEYFSETQRNKGNFPGRFSGRQFSNSRSEMNVSTLELGDSALYLCASTHEQRYTGELFFGEGSRLTVL.

The CDR3 region is CASSVGNPGLDTQYF. CDR3 sequence (DNA): TGTGCCAGTAGTGTCGGGAACCCAGGCTTAGATACGCAGTATTTT. The V and J genes are TRBV19 and TRBJ2-3; possible D gene TRBD2, 5 bases. CDR1 LNHDA and CDR2 SQIVND come from the germline V gene (reference sequence). The CDR3 length is 15 residues. V shed 5 bases and J shed 5 bases, with 17 bases lying between them. Combining the CDR3 with reference TRBV19 and TRBJ2-3 gives the whole variable domain DGGITQSPKYLFRKEGQNVTLSCEQNLNHDAMYWYRQDPGQGLRLIYYSQIVNDFQKGDIAEGYSVSREKKESFPLTVTSAQKNPTAFYLCASSVGNPGLDTQYFGPGTRLTVL.

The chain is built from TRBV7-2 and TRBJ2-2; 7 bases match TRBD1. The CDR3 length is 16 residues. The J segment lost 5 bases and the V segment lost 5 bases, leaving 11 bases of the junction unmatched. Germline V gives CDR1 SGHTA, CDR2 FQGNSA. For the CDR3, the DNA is TGTGCCAGCAGCCATCACGGGACAGCGATGACCGGGGAGCTGTTTTTT. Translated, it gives CASSHHGTAMTGELFF. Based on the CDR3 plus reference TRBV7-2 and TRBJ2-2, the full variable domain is GAGVSQSPSNKVTEKGKDVELRCDPISGHTALYWYRQSLGQGLEFLIYFQGNSAPDKSGLPSDRFSAERTGGSVSTLTIQRTQQEDSAVYLCASSHHGTAMTGELFFGEGSRLTVL.

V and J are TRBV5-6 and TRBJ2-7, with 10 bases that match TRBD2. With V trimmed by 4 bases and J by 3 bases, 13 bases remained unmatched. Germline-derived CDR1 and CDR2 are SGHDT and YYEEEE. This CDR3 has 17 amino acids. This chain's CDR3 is CASSGSSSGSFGYEQYF. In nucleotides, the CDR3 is TGTGCCAGCAGCGGGTCGTCTAGCGGGAGCTTTGGCTACGAGCAGTACTTC.

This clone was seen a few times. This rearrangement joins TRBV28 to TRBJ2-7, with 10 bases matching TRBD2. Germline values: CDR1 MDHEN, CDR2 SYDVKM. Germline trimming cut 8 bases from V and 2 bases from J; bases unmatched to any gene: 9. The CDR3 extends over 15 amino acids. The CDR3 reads CASLSGGDEAYEQYF. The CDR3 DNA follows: TGTGCCAGCCTAAGCGGGGGGGACGAGGCCTACGAGCAGTACTTC.

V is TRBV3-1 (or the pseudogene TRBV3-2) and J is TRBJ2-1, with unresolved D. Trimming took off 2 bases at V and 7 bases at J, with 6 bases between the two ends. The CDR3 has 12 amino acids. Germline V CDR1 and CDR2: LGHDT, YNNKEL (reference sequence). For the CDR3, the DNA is TGTGCCAGCAGCCAAAGAGATAATGAGCAGTTCTTC. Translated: CASSQRDNEQFF.

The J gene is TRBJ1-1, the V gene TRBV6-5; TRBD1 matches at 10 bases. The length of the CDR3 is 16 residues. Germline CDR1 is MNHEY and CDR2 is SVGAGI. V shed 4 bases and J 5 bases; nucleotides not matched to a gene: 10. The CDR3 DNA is TGTGCCAGCAGTTCCCATAAGACAGGGGGCAAAACTGAAGCTTTCTTT. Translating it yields CASSSHKTGGKTEAFF.

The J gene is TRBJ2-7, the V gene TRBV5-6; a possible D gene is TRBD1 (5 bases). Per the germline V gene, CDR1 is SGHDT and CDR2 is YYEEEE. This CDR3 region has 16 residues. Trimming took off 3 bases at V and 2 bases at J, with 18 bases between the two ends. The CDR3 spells CASSWSYRTLTYEQYF. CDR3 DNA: TGTGCCAGCAGCTGGAGTTATAGGACATTAACCTACGAGCAGTACTTC.

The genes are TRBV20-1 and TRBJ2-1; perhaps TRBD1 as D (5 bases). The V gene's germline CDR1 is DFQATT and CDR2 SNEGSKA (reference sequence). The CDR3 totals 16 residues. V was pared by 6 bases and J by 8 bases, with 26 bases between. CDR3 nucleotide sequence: TGCAGTGCGAGTCCCCTCTCTAGGGGAATTGGATATGAGCAGTTCTTC. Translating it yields CSASPLSRGIGYEQFF.

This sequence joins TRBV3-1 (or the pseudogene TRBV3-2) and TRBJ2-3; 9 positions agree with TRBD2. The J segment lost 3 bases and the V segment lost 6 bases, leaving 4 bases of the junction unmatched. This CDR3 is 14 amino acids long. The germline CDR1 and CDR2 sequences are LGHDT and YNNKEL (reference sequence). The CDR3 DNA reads TGTGCCAGCAGGTTAGCGGGAGTTACAGATACGCAGTATTTT. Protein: CASRLAGVTDTQYF.

The CDR3 is CASRGQRQGYTF. The CDR3 nucleotides read TGTGCCAGCAGGGGACAGCGTCAGGGCTACACCTTC. The chain combines TRBV6-5 with TRBJ1-2; 7 nucleotides align to TRBD1. The germline gives CDR1 MNHEY, CDR2 SVGAGI. The CDR3 has 12 amino acids. With V trimmed by 6 bases and J by 8 bases, 6 bases remained unmatched.

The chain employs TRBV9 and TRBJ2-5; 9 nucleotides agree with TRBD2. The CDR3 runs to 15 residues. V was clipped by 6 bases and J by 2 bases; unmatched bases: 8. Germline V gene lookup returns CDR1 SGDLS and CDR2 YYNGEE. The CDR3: CASTCRAGGQETQYF. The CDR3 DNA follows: TGTGCCAGCACCTGTCGGGCGGGAGGGCAAGAGACCCAGTACTTC.

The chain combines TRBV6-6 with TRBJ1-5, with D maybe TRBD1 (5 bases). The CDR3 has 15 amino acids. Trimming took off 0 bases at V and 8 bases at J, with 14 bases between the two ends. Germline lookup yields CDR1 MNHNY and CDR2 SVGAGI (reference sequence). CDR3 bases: TGTGCCAGCAGTTACTCCGCAGGGAATCGGGAGCCCCAGCATTTT. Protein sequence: CASSYSAGNREPQHF.